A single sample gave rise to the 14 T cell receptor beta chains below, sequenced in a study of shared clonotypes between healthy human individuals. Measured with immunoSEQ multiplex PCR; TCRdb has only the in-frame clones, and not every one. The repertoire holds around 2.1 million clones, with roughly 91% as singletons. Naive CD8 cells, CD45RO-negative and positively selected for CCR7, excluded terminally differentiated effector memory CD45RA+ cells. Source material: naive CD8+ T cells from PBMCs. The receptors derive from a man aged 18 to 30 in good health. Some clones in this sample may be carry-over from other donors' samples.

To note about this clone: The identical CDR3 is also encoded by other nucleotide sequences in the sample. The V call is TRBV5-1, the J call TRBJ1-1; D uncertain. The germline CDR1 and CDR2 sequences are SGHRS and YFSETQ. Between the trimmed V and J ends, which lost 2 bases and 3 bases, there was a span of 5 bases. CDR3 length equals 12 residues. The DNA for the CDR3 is TGCGCCAGCAGCTTAGACTACACTGAAGCTTTCTTT. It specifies CASSLDYTEAFF.

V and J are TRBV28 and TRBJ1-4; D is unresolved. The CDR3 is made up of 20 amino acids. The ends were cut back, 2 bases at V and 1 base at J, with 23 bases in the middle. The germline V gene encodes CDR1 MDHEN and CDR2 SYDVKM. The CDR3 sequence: CASSLNSNFRMGRTNEKLFF. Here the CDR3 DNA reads TGTGCCAGCAGTTTAAATTCCAATTTCCGAATGGGGAGAACTAATGAAAAACTGTTTTTT. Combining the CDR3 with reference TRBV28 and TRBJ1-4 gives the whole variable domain DVKVTQSSRYLVKRTGEKVFLECVQDMDHENMFWYRQDPGLGLRLIYFSYDVKMKEKGDIPEGYSVSREKKERFSLILESASTNQTSMYLCASSLNSNFRMGRTNEKLFFGSGTQLSVL.

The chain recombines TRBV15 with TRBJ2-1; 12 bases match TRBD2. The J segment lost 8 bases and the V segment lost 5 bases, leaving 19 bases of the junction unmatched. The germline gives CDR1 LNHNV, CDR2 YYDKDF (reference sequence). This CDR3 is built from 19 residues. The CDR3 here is CATSPRETSGSRPLDEQFF. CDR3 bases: TGTGCCACCAGCCCTCGAGAGACTAGCGGGAGTCGCCCCCTCGATGAGCAGTTCTTC.

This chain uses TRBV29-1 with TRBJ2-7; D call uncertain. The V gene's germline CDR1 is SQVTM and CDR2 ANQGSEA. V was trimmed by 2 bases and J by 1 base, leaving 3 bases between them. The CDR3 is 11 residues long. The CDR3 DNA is TGCAGCGTTGAACAGTCCTACGAGCAGTACTTC. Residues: CSVEQSYEQYF.

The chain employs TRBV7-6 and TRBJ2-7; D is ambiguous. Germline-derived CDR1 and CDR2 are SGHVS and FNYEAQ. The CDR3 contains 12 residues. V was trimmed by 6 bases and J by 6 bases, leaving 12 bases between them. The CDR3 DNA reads TGTGCCAGCAGTTCCCCCCCGGGCGAGCAGTACTTC. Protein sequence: CASSSPPGEQYF.

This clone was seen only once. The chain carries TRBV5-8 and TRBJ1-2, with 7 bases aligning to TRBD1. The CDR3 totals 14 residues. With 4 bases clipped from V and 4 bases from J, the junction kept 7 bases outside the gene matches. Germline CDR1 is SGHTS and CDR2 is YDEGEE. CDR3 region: CASSAGTEGYGYTF. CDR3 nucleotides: TGTGCCAGCAGCGCCGGGACAGAGGGCTATGGCTACACCTTC.

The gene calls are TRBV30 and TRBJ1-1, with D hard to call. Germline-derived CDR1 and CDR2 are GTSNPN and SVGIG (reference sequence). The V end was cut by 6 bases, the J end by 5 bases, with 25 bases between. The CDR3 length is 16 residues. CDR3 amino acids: CACKPRTQLGRTEAFF. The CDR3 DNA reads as TGTGCCTGCAAACCGCGGACTCAGCTAGGCAGAACTGAAGCTTTCTTT.

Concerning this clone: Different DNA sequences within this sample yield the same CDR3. In DNA, the CDR3 is TGTGCCAGCAGCCAAGAGCGCAGCTACGAGCAGTACTTC. Protein product: CASSQERSYEQYF. The V and J genes are TRBV14 and TRBJ2-7; D remains unclear. The CDR3 totals 13 residues. Trimming cost V 0 bases and J 3 bases, with 6 bases left between them. Per the germline V gene, CDR1 is SGHDN and CDR2 is FVKESK.

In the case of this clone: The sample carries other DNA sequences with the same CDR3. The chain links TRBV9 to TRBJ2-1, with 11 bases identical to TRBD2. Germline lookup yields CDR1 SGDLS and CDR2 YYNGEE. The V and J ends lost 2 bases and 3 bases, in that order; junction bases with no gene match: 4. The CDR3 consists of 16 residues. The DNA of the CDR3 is TGTGCCAGCAGCGTCGGGGGGACTAGCGGCTACAATGAGCAGTTCTTC. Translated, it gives CASSVGGTSGYNEQFF.

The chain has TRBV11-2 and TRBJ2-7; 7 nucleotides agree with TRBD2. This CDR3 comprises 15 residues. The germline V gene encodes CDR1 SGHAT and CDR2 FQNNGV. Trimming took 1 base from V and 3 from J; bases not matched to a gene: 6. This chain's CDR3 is CASSLAPAGVYEQYF. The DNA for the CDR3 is TGTGCCAGCAGCTTAGCCCCCGCGGGAGTCTACGAGCAGTACTTC.

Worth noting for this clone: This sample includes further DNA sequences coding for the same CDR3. The CDR3 sequence: CASSERGTGANVLTF. CDR3 sequence (DNA): TGTGCCAGCAGTGAAAGGGGTACTGGGGCCAACGTCCTGACTTTC. This chain uses TRBV6-1 with TRBJ2-6, with D possibly matching TRBD1 (5 bases). Deletions cut 2 bases from V and 2 bases from J, with 7 bases between. Germline CDR1 is MNHNS and CDR2 is SASEGT. CDR3 length equals 15 residues.

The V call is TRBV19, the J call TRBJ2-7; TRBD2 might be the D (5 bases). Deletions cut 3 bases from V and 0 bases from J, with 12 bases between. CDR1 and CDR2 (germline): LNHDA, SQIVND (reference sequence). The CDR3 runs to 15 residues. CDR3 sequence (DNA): TGTGCCAGTAGTATGGACGGCGCGGGCTCCTACGAGCAGTACTTC. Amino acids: CASSMDGAGSYEQYF.

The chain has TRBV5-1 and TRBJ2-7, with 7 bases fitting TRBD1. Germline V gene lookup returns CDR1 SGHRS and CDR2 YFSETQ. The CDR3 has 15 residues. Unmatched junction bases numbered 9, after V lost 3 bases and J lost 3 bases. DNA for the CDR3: TGCGCCAGCAGCTGGGGCCGGGACAGTGTCTACGAGCAGTACTTC. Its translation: CASSWGRDSVYEQYF.

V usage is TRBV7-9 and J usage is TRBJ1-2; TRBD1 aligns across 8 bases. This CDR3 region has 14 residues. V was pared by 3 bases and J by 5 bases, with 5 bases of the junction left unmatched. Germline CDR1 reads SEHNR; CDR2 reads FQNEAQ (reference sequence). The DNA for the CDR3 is TGTGCCAGCAGCTTTGGACAGGGCCTATATGGCTACACCTTC. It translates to CASSFGQGLYGYTF.